This entry lists 13 T cell receptor beta chains sequenced from one sample in a study of cytomegalovirus exposure and HLA in healthy donors. PCR employed 60 Vbeta and 13 Jbeta primers. This table comes from immunoSEQ multiplex PCR, and its TCRdb copy is limited to in-frame clones, with some not included. Found here are 100,000 to 150,000 clones, over 60% of them singletons; the top ten hold 4.8%. Specimen: PBMCs. The receptor set was obtained from a man between 60 and 75 years old in good health and CMV-seropositive.

The chain joins TRBV2 to TRBJ1-1, with D possibly being TRBD1 (6 bases). The CDR3 spans 16 residues. Trimming took 4 bases from V and 0 from J, leaving 15 bases between them. Germline lookup yields CDR1 SNHLY and CDR2 FYNNEI. The CDR3 protein is CASSGGPGQMNTEAFF. Written as DNA, the CDR3 is TGTGCCAGCAGTGGGGGACCGGGACAAATGAACACTGAAGCTTTCTTT.

V is TRBV1 and J is TRBJ1-3; the DNA was not compared with TRBD1, the D call given in the table. TRBV1 is marked as a pseudogene. The CDR3 spans 16 residues. The CDR3 spells CTSDRSQPGSGNTIYF. For the CDR3, the DNA is TGCACCAGCGACAGGTCCCAACCGGGCTCTGGAAACACCATATATTTT.

The chain carries TRBV15 and TRBJ2-5; 9 nucleotides line up with TRBD2. The length of the CDR3 is 16 residues. V trimming: 0 bases; J trimming: 1 base; junction bases outside the gene matches: 3. Germline V gene lookup returns CDR1 LNHNV and CDR2 YYDKDF (reference sequence). The CDR3 spells CATSREDSGGQETQYF. In DNA, the CDR3 is TGTGCCACCAGCAGAGAAGATAGCGGGGGCCAAGAGACCCAGTACTTC.

V usage is TRBV5-1 and J usage is TRBJ1-3, with D possibly TRBD1 on 6 matching bases. The V end was cut by 0 bases, the J end by 4 bases, with 11 bases between. Germline V gene sequence: CDR1 SGHRS, CDR2 YFSETQ. The CDR3 totals 15 residues. CDR3 nucleotide sequence: TGCGCCAGCAGCTTGGGGACAGTCTCAGGAAACACCATATATTTT. Amino acids: CASSLGTVSGNTIYF.

This chain joins TRBV7-9 and TRBJ2-7; TRBD1 matches 10 bases. V was pared by 5 bases and J by 6 bases, with 1 base of the junction left unmatched. Germline loops: CDR1 SEHNR, CDR2 FQNEAQ (reference sequence). There are 12 residues in the CDR3. The CDR3 coding sequence is TGTGCCAGCAGCAGGACAGGGGGCGAGCAGTACTTC. Translation gives CASSRTGGEQYF.

In this sample, this clone turned up a few times. This rearrangement joins TRBV7-9 to TRBJ2-1; tentative D call: TRBD1 (5 bases). CDR3 length equals 12 residues. Trimming left V 5 bases short and J 6 bases short, with 8 bases between. Germline V gene lookup returns CDR1 SEHNR and CDR2 FQNEAQ (reference sequence). CDR3 region: CASSLDSNEQFF. DNA for the CDR3: TGTGCCAGCAGCCTCGACAGCAATGAGCAGTTCTTC. The complete variable domain, with remaining parts taken from reference TRBV7-9 and TRBJ2-1, reads DTGVSQNPRHKITKRGQNVTFRCDPISEHNRLYWYRQTLGQGPEFLTYFQNEAQLEKSRLLSDRFSAERPKGSFSTLEIQRTEQGDSAMYLCASSLDSNEQFFGPGTRLTVL.

In this sample, this clone turned up once. The rearrangement joins TRBV30 to TRBJ2-5; maybe TRBD2 (7 bases). V was trimmed by 2 bases and J by 4 bases, leaving 8 bases between them. Germline V gives CDR1 GTSNPN, CDR2 SVGIG (reference sequence). The CDR3 covers 12 residues. The CDR3 loop is CAWSRGAETQYF. As DNA, the CDR3 is TGTGCCTGGAGTCGGGGGGCAGAGACCCAGTACTTC.

The chain is built from TRBV6-1 and TRBJ2-1; possibly TRBD1 for D (5 bases). The germline gives CDR1 MNHNS, CDR2 SASEGT. Trimming left V 5 bases short and J 2 bases short, with 13 bases between. The CDR3 runs 15 residues. The CDR3 is CASSQGSTAYNEQFF. CDR3 coding DNA: TGTGCCAGCAGTCAGGGTTCCACGGCCTACAATGAGCAGTTCTTC.

The CDR3 DNA is TGTGCCACCAAGCTCGATCGGACAGGGCAAGAGACCCAGTACTTC. This codes for CATKLDRTGQETQYF. The genes are TRBV10-3 and TRBJ2-5; 8 nucleotides agree with TRBD1. This CDR3 has 15 residues. Per the germline V gene, CDR1 is ENHRY and CDR2 is SYGVKD. The junction had 12 bases not matched to a gene; V was cut back by 10 bases and J by 2 bases.

V and J are TRBV7-3 and TRBJ2-2, with 8 bases fitting TRBD2. The CDR3 consists of 17 residues. Germline CDR1 SGHTA, CDR2 FQGTGA. V lost 5 bases to trimming and J lost 5 bases; unmatched junction nucleotides: 13. CDR3 sequence (DNA): TGTGCCAGCAGCCTATCCCGAGCGGGGGTTCGTACCGGGGAGCTGTTTTTT. This encodes CASSLSRAGVRTGELFF.

The rearrangement joins TRBV18 to TRBJ2-3, with 9 bases lining up with TRBD1. CDR1 is KGHSH and CDR2 is LQKENI in the germline V gene. V lost 4 bases to trimming and J lost 2 bases; unmatched junction nucleotides: 4. The CDR3 is 15 amino acids. The CDR3 DNA is TGTGCCAGCTCACTGGGACAGGGTTTCACAGATACGCAGTATTTT. This translates into CASSLGQGFTDTQYF.

CDR3 residues: CASSSRQGLSEQYF. In nucleotides, the CDR3 is TGTGCCAGCAGTTCCCGACAGGGGTTAAGCGAGCAGTACTTC. This rearrangement joins TRBV6-5 to TRBJ2-7; 8 nucleotides align to TRBD1. V shed 4 bases and J 6 bases; nucleotides not matched to a gene: 8. This CDR3 comprises 14 residues. Germline CDR1 and CDR2: MNHEY and SVGAGI.

The rearrangement joins TRBV10-3 to TRBJ2-1, with 12 nucleotides matching TRBD2. The CDR3 runs to 14 residues. V trimming: 11 bases; J trimming: 3 bases; junction bases outside the gene matches: 5. Germline CDR1 reads ENHRY; CDR2 reads SYGVKD. The CDR3 sequence: CAVGLAGNYNEQFF. CDR3 bases: TGTGCCGTCGGACTAGCGGGAAACTACAATGAGCAGTTCTTC.